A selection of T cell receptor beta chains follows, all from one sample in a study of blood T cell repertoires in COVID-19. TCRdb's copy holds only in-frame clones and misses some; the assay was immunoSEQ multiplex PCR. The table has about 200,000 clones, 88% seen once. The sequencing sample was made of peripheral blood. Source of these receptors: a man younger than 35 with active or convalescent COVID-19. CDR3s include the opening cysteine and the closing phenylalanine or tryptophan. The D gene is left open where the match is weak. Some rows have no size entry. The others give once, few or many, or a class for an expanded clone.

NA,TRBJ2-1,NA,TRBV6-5,CASTLADEQFF,TGTGCCAGCACCCTAGCCGATGAGCAGTTCTTC
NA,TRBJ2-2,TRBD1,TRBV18,CASSPRQGATGELFF,TGTGCCAGCTCACCACGACAGGGGGCCACCGGGGAGCTGTTTTTT
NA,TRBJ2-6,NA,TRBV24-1,CAAGGGANVLTF,TGTGCCGCGGGCGGGGGGGCCAACGTCCTGACTTTC
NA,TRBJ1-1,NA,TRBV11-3,CASAHSPRNTEAFF,TGTGCCAGCGCCCACTCTCCGCGGAACACTGAAGCTTTCTTT
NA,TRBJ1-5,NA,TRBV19,CASNRGDYNQPQHF,TGTGCCAGTAACCGGGGGGACTACAATCAGCCCCAGCATTTT
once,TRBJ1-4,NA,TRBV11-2,CASSLDPRTNEKLFF,TGTGCCAGCAGCTTAGATCCCCGGACTAATGAAAAACTGTTTTTT
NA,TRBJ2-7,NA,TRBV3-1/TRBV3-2,CASSRENYEQYF,TGTGCCAGCAGCCGGGAGAACTACGAGCAGTACTTC
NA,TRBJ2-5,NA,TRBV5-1,CASSLDAGYQETQYF,TGCGCCAGCAGCTTGGACGCAGGATACCAAGAGACCCAGTACTTC
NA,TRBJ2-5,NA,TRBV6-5,CASSPSLLETQYF,TGTGCCAGCAGCCCCAGTCTGCTGGAGACCCAGTACTTC
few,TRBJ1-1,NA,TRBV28,CASSSQEAFF,TGTGCCAGCAGTTCACAGGAAGCTTTCTTT
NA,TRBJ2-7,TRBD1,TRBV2,CASRRQGREQYF,TGTGCCAGCAGACGACAGGGTCGCGAGCAGTACTTC
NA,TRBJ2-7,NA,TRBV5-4,CASSLIGAGEQYF,TGTGCCAGCAGCTTGATCGGAGCTGGGGAGCAGTACTTC
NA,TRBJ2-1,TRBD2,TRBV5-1,CASSFWTGTSGGIEQFF,TGCGCCAGCAGCTTTTGGACGGGGACTAGCGGGGGTATTGAGCAGTTCTTC